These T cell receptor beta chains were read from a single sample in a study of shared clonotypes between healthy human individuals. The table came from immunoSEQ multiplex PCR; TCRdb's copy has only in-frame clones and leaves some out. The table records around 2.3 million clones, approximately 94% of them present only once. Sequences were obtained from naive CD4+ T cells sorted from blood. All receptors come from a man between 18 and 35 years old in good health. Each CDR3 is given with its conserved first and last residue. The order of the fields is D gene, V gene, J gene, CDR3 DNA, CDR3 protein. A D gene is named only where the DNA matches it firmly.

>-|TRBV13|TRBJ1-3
TGTGCCAGCAGCTTTGGCAGCTCTGGAAACACCATATATTTT
CASSFGSSGNTIYF
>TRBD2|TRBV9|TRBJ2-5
TGTGCCAGCAGCGTGGGGCTAGCGGGGGGACCTCAAGAGACCCAGTACTTC
CASSVGLAGGPQETQYF
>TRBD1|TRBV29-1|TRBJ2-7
TGCAGCGTTGCGGGACAGGGGATCTACGAGCAGTACTTC
CSVAGQGIYEQYF
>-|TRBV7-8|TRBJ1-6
TGTGCCAGCAGCTTGGGTAATTCACCCCTCCACTTT
CASSLGNSPLHF
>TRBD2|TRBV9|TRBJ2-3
TGTGCCAGCAGCAACCTAGCGGGATTCACAGATACGCAGTATTTT
CASSNLAGFTDTQYF
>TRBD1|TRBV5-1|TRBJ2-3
TGCGCCAGCAGGGGTCAGGGGGCAAATACAGATACGCAGTATTTT
CASRGQGANTDTQYF
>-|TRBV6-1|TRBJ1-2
TGTGCCAGCAGTGGGGAGGACGGAGACCCATACGGCTACACCTTC
CASSGEDGDPYGYTF
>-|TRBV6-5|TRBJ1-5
TGTGCCAGCAGTTACGGGGTCGCCGACCAGCATTTT
CASSYGVADQHF
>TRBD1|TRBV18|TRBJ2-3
TGTGCCAGCGCCCGGACAGGTCCTAGCACAGATACGCAGTATTTT
CASARTGPSTDTQYF
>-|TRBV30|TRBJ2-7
TGTGCCTGGAGTCGCGAGCTCCGCTACGAGCAGTACTTC
CAWSRELRYEQYF
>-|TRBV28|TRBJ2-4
TGTGCCAGCAGTTTAAGAGAAAACATTCAGTACTTC
CASSLRENIQYF
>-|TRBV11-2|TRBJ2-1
TGTGCCAGCACCCTAGGTTCGATCTACAATGAGCAGTTCTTC
CASTLGSIYNEQFF
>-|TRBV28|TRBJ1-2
TGTGCCAGCAGTTTTCCCCCCGGGACATTTAACTATGGCTACACCTTC
CASSFPPGTFNYGYTF
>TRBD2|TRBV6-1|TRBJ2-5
TGTGCCAGCAGTGCTCCGGGACTAGGGAGGGGATCCTACCAAGAGACCCAGTACTTC
CASSAPGLGRGSYQETQYF
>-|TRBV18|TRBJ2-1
TGTGCCAGCTCCCTTTCCCTTTATGAGCAGTTCTTC
CASSLSLYEQFF
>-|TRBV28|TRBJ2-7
TGTGCCAGCAGTTTTGGAGGGGTCAACTCCTACGAGCAGTACTTC
CASSFGGVNSYEQYF
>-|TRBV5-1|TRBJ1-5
TGCGCCAGCAGCTTGTCCGGAGCAGGGACTCAGCCCCAGCATTTT
CASSLSGAGTQPQHF
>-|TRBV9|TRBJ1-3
TGTGCCAGCAGCGTAGCGCCGGGGGCTGGAAACACCATATATTTT
CASSVAPGAGNTIYF
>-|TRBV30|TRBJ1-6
TGTGCCTGGAGTATTTTGGCAGGGTCGGGTAATTCACCCCTCCACTTT
CAWSILAGSGNSPLHF
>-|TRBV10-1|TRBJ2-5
TGCGCCAGCAGTGGGGATTCAGAGACCCAGTACTTC
CASSGDSETQYF
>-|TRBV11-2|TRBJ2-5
TGTGCCAGCAGCTTAGATGGTTCTCACCAAGAGACCCAGTACTTC
CASSLDGSHQETQYF
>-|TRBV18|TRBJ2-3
TGTGCCAGCTCACCAAGTTGGGCAGGAGGCACAGATACGCAGTATTTT
CASSPSWAGGTDTQYF
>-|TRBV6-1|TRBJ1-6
TGTGCCAGCAGTGAGGAACGCTCCTATAATTCACCCCTCCACTTT
CASSEERSYNSPLHF
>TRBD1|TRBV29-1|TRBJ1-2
TGCAGCGTTGAGGAGGGGGCCACAACCTATGGCTACACCTTC
CSVEEGATTYGYTF
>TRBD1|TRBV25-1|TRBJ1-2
TGTGCCAGCAGTCCGACAGGGACTAACTATGGCTACACCTTC
CASSPTGTNYGYTF
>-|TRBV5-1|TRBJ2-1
TGCGCCAGCATGGGGCTGGCAGAGAGTGAGCAGTTCTTC
CASMGLAESEQFF
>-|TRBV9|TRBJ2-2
TGTGCCAGCAGCGTAGTAACTACTGCGAACACCGGGGAGCTGTTTTTT
CASSVVTTANTGELFF
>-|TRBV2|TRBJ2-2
TGTGCCAGCAGTGATTACACCGGGGAGCTGTTTTTT
CASSDYTGELFF
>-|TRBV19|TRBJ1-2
TGTGCCAGTAGTACCCTCGGACAGTTCCCAGCCTATGGCTACACCTTC
CASSTLGQFPAYGYTF
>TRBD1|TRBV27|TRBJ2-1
TGTGCCAGCAGTAAAAGGAGCCCAGGGGGTACCGGTGAGCAGTTCTTC
CASSKRSPGGTGEQFF
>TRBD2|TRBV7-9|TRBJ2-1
TGTGCCAGCAGCTCGCGAGGGGGCGGGAGGGCATGGGATGAGCAGTTCTTC
CASSSRGGGRAWDEQFF
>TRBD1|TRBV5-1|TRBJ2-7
TGCGCCAGCAGCTTGGCAACAGGGGGGATTTACGAGCAGTACTTC
CASSLATGGIYEQYF
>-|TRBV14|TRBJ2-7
TGTGCCAGCAGCACCAGGGCCCCAAGGCAGTACTTC
CASSTRAPRQYF
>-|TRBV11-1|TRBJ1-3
TGTGCCAGCAGCCTAGGAAACACCATATATTTT
CASSLGNTIYF
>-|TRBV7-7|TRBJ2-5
TGTGCTAGCAGCCGCGAGAAACAAGAGACCCAGTACTTC
CASSREKQETQYF
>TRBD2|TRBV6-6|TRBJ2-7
TGTGCCAGCAGCCACAGGCGGGAGGGATCCTACGAGCAGTACTTC
CASSHRREGSYEQYF
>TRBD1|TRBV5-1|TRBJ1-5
TGCGCCAGCAGCGTGGACAGGGATCAGCCCCAGCATTTT
CASSVDRDQPQHF
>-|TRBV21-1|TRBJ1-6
TGTGCCAGCAGCAACCTAATCATAGGGGGTCACCACTTT
CASSNLIIGGHHF
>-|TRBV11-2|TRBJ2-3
TGTGCCAGCAGCACCTCGGGACTCAACACAGATACGCAGTATTTT
CASSTSGLNTDTQYF
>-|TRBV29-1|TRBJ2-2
TGCAGCGTTGAAGAACCCTCGGCCGGGGAGCTGTTTTTT
CSVEEPSAGELFF
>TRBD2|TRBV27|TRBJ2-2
TGTGCCAGCAGTGACGGGACTAGACTCAACACCGGGGAGCTGTTTTTT
CASSDGTRLNTGELFF
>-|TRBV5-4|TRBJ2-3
TGTGCCACCAGAGCGGACTCCACAGATACGCAGTATTTT
CATRADSTDTQYF
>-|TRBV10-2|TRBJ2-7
TGCGCCAGCAGCCGGACACCCGTCTCCTACGAGCAGTACTTC
CASSRTPVSYEQYF
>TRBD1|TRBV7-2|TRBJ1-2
TGTGCCAGCAACCCGACAGGGGTTGACTATGGCTACACCTTC
CASNPTGVDYGYTF
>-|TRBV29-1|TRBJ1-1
TGCAGCGTTGAAGGGACCTATATGAACACTGAAGCTTTCTTT
CSVEGTYMNTEAFF
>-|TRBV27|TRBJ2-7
TGTGCCAGCCTCCAGTTAACGGGAGCTAGGGAGCAGTACTTC
CASLQLTGAREQYF
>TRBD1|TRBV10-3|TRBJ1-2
TGTGCCATCAGTAATGGGGGACAGGGGAACTATGGCTACACCTTC
CAISNGGQGNYGYTF
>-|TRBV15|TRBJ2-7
TGTGCCACCAGCAGAACGACGGCTGGAATCCCTAACGAGCAGTACTTC
CATSRTTAGIPNEQYF
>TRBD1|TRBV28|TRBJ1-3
TGTGCCAGCAGTTCTCCCCTACAGGGGGCAGGAAACACCATATATTTT
CASSSPLQGAGNTIYF
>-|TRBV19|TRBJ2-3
TGTGCCAGTAGTATGATTCGATCTAATTTCTACACAGATACGCAGTATTTT
CASSMIRSNFYTDTQYF
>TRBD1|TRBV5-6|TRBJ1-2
TGTGCCAGCAGCTTGGAAAACAGGGGTGGAGGCTACACCTTC
CASSLENRGGGYTF
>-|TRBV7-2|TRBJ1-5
TGTGCCAGCAGCTTAGAAGGACTAACCTATCAGCCCCAGCATTTT
CASSLEGLTYQPQHF
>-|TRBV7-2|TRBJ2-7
TGTGCCAGCAGCCCCGCCAGGAACGAGCAGTACTTC
CASSPARNEQYF
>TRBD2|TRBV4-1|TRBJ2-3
TGCGCCAGCAGCCATCCCGGGACTAGCGGATCTAGCACAGATACGCAGTATTTT
CASSHPGTSGSSTDTQYF